Here is one T cell receptor (beta chain) with its context. Its antigen is as yet unknown. The CDR3 runs 16 residues. J gave up 2 bases and V 4 bases, and 4 bases lay outside the gene matches. Germline CDR1 LGHNA, CDR2 YNFKEQ. The data originate from a study of shared clonotypes between healthy human individuals. Study conclusions and caveats: Memory subsets had estimated richness that was generally smaller than that of naive subsets.

The method was immunoSEQ multiplex PCR; TCRdb's version includes in-frame clones alone and lacks a portion of them. The repertoire includes about 1.5 million clones, 95% to 99% of them detected once, and approximately 0.44% sits in the top ten. Specimen: naive CD4+ T cells sorted from blood. Subset defined: CD45RA+ positively selected. This chain joins TRBV4-2 and TRBJ2-1; 11 bases fit TRBD2. The clonotype comes from a man aged 25-45 years in good health. CDR3 in DNA: TGTGCCAGCAGCCGCGTGACTAGCGGGACCTACAATGAGCAGTTCTTC. Translating it yields CASSRVTSGTYNEQFF.